Listed below are T cell receptor beta chains from one sample, sequenced in a study of identifying expanded T cells in peripheral blood. TCRdb's copy holds only in-frame clones and misses some; the assay was immunoSEQ multiplex PCR. Seen here are 90,000 to 110,000 clones, 88% observed once, and the top ten hold about 7.7%. Sequencing was performed on blood. All receptors derive from a person aged 18 to 75 in good health. Each CDR3 is given with its conserved first and last residue. A D gene is named only where the DNA matches it firmly. Where a row states a size, it is once, few, many or the class of an expanded clone; other rows omit it.

j_gene | v_gene | len | d_gene | abundance | CDR3aa | CDR3nt
TRBJ2-7 | TRBV7-3 | 17 | TRBD1 | . | CASSLTGGGQGAREQYF | TGTGCCAGCAGCTTAACGGGAGGGGGACAGGGGGCACGGGAGCAGTACTTC
TRBJ1-2 | TRBV6-1 | 13 | TRBD1 | once | CASSENRGYGYTF | TGTGCCAGCAGTGAAAACAGGGGCTATGGCTACACCTTC
TRBJ1-6 | TRBV5-1 | 14 | . | . | CASSLVVGNSPLHF | TGCGCCAGCAGCTTGGTCGTAGGGAATTCACCCCTCCACTTT
TRBJ2-5 | TRBV2 | 14 | . | . | CASSEGGRGETQYF | TGTGCCAGCAGTGAAGGGGGCAGGGGAGAGACCCAGTACTTC
TRBJ1-2 | TRBV5-8 | 13 | . | . | CASSLMGSNGYTF | TGTGCCAGCAGCTTGATGGGATCAAATGGCTACACCTTC
TRBJ1-2 | TRBV27 | 14 | . | . | CASRLSGGNYGYTF | TGTGCCAGCAGACTATCGGGGGGGAACTATGGCTACACCTTC
TRBJ2-5 | TRBV10-2 | 14 | . | . | CASSERWRGETQYF | TGCGCCAGCAGTGAGCGGTGGAGAGGAGAGACCCAGTACTTC
TRBJ2-2 | TRBV14 | 13 | TRBD1 | . | CASSQTGPGELFF | TGTGCCAGCAGCCAGACAGGGCCCGGGGAGCTGTTTTTT
TRBJ2-1 | TRBV19 | 14 | TRBD2 | . | CATKLAGVGNEQFF | TGTGCCACCAAACTAGCGGGAGTCGGTAATGAGCAGTTCTTC
TRBJ2-4 | TRBV28 | 12 | TRBD1 | . | CASSRGQGNIDF | TGTGCCAGCAGTAGGGGACAGGGAAACATCGACTTC
TRBJ1-1 | TRBV29-1 | 13 | . | . | CSVDQGLGTEAFF | TGCAGCGTTGACCAGGGGTTGGGGACTGAAGCTTTCTTT
TRBJ1-2 | TRBV10-3 | 13 | . | . | CAISNNGQTGYTF | TGTGCCATCAGCAACAACGGACAAACTGGCTACACCTTC
TRBJ2-3 | TRBV11-3 | 15 | TRBD2 | . | CASSLAGGPRYTQYF | TGTGCCAGCAGTTTAGCGGGAGGGCCTCGTTATACGCAGTATTTT
TRBJ2-3 | TRBV2 | 15 | . | . | CASSIPGEGTDTQYF | TGTGCCAGCAGCATTCCGGGAGAGGGCACAGATACGCAGTATTTT
TRBJ1-4 | TRBV28 | 14 | . | . | CASSIRGRSEKLFF | TGTGCCAGCAGTATTCGGGGGAGGAGCGAAAAACTGTTTTTT
TRBJ2-7 | TRBV28 | 14 | TRBD2 | . | CASSSFGTSVEQYF | TGTGCCAGCAGTTCCTTCGGGACTAGCGTCGAGCAGTACTTC
TRBJ2-3 | TRBV5-1 | 15 | TRBD1 | . | CASSFGTGGTDTQYF | TGCGCCAGCAGCTTCGGGACAGGGGGAACAGATACGCAGTATTTT
TRBJ2-4 | TRBV7-9 | 16 | TRBD2 | . | CASSFGGSGAKNIQYF | TGTGCCAGCAGCTTTGGCGGGAGCGGGGCCAAAAACATTCAGTACTTC
TRBJ2-2 | TRBV5-1 | 15 | TRBD2 | . | CASSGSLADTGELFF | TGCGCCAGCAGCGGCTCACTAGCGGACACCGGGGAGCTGTTTTTT
TRBJ1-4 | TRBV5-1 | 14 | . | few | CASSFGSRSEKLFF | TGCGCCAGCAGTTTTGGGTCAAGAAGCGAAAAACTGTTTTTT
TRBJ1-1 | TRBV6-1 | 15 | . | . | CASSEKAGYTTEAFF | TGTGCCAGCAGTGAAAAGGCAGGGTATACCACTGAAGCTTTCTTT
TRBJ2-2 | TRBV5-1 | 15 | . | once | CASSLAGLSTGELFF | TGCGCCAGCAGCTTGGCCGGACTATCCACCGGGGAGCTGTTTTTT
TRBJ2-5 | TRBV6-1 | 13 | TRBD1 | . | CASNRQGKETQYF | TGTGCCAGCAATCGACAGGGCAAAGAGACCCAGTACTTC
TRBJ2-1 | TRBV6-5 | 13 | TRBD2 | . | CASSYRGGNEQFF | TGTGCCAGCAGTTACCGCGGGGGCAATGAGCAGTTCTTC
TRBJ1-3 | TRBV5-1 | 17 | TRBD1 | . | CASSSTPGQNSGNTIYF | TGCGCCAGCAGCAGTACGCCGGGACAGAACTCTGGAAACACCATATATTTT
TRBJ1-2 | TRBV18 | 13 | . | . | CASSPGQIYGYTF | TGTGCCAGCTCACCGGGTCAGATCTATGGCTACACCTTC
TRBJ1-3 | TRBV5-6 | 13 | . | . | CASSQFSGNTIYF | TGTGCCAGCAGTCAGTTCTCTGGAAACACCATATATTTT
TRBJ2-3 | TRBV4-2 | 17 | TRBD2 | . | CASSQDEAGGPIDTQYF | TGTGCCAGCAGCCAAGATGAAGCGGGAGGGCCGATCGATACGCAGTATTTT
TRBJ1-1 | TRBV4-1 | 14 | . | few | CASSRNRVNTEAFF | TGCGCCAGCAGCCGTAACAGGGTGAACACTGAAGCTTTCTTT
TRBJ2-7 | TRBV11-2 | 15 | TRBD2 | few | CASSLVPSGTYEQYF | TGTGCCAGCAGCTTAGTGCCTAGCGGAACCTACGAGCAGTACTTC